This T cell receptor beta chain was captured in a study of blood T cell repertoires in COVID-19. The recovered donors of Cohort 3 showed two negative PCRs, clearance, or symptom resolution. V was pared by 5 bases and J by 6 bases, with 5 bases between. This CDR3 region has 10 residues. Germline lookup yields CDR1 DFQATT and CDR2 SNEGSKA (reference sequence). The table came from immunoSEQ multiplex PCR; TCRdb's copy has only in-frame clones and leaves some out. The sample has around 500,000 clones, approximately 87% seen once; the top ten hold 1.8%. Specimen: PBMCs or T cells enriched from blood (not recorded which). This chain connects TRBV20-1 to TRBJ2-1; no definite D call. The sequence came from a woman between 35 and 50 years old who had recovered from COVID-19. The CDR3 reads CSAGLNEQFF. The DNA for the CDR3 is TGCAGTGCTGGCCTCAATGAGCAGTTCTTC.